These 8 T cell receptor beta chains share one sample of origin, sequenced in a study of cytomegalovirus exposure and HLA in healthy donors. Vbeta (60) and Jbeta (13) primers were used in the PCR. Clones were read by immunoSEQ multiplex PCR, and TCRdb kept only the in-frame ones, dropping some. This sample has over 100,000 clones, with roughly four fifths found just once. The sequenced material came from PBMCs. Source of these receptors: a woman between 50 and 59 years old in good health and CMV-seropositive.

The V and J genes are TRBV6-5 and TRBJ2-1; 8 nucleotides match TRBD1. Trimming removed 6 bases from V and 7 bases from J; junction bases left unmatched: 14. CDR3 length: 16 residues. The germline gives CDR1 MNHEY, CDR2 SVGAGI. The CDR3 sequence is CASSYARTGMVNEQFF. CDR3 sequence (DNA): TGTGCCAGCAGCTACGCGCGGACAGGGATGGTGAATGAGCAGTTCTTC.

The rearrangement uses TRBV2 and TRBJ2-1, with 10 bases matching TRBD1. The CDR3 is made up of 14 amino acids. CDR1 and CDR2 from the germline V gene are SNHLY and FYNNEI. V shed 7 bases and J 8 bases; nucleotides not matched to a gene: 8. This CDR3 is CASIRTGGWDEQFF. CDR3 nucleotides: TGTGCCAGCATTCGGACAGGGGGGTGGGATGAGCAGTTCTTC.

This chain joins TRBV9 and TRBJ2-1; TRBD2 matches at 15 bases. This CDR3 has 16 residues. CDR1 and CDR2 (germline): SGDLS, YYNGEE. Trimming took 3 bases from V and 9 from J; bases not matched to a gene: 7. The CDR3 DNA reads TGTGCCAGCAGCGCAACACGGGGACTAGCGGGAGGTGAGCAGTTCTTC. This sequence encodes CASSATRGLAGGEQFF.

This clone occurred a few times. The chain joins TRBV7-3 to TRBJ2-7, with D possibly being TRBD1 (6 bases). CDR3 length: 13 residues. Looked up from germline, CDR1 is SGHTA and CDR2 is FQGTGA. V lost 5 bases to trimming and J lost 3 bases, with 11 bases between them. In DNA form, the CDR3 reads TGTGCCAGCAGCGAGGTACAGGGCTACGAGCAGTACTTC. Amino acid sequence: CASSEVQGYEQYF.

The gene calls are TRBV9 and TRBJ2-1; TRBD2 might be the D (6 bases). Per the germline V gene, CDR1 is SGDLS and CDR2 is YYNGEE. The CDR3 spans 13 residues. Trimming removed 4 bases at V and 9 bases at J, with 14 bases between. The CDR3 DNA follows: TGTGCCAGCAGCCCGGACTGGCGGGGTGAGCAGTTCTTC. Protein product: CASSPDWRGEQFF.

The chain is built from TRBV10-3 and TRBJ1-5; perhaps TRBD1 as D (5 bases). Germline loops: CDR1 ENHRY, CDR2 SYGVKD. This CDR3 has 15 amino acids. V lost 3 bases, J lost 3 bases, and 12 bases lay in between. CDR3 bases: TGTGCCATCAGTGATACAGGTGCGGCCAATCAGCCCCAGCATTTT. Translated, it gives CAISDTGAANQPQHF.

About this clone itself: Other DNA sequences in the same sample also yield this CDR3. The CDR3 loop is CASSLGSSYNEQFF. The CDR3 DNA reads as TGTGCCAGCAGCTTGGGGAGCTCCTACAATGAGCAGTTCTTC. The chain is built from TRBV11-2 and TRBJ2-1, with TRBD2 as a possible D gene (5 bases). The germline V gene has CDR1 SGHAT and CDR2 FQNNGV. V gave up 3 bases and J gave up 0 bases, with 6 bases separating them. This CDR3 spans 14 amino acids.

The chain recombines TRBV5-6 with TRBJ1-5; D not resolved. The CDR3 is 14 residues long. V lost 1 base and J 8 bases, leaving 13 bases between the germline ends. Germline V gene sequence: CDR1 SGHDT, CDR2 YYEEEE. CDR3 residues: CASSLQGRPEPQHF. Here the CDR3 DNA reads TGTGCCAGCAGCTTGCAAGGCAGGCCCGAGCCCCAGCATTTT. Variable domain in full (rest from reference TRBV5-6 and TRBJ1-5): DAGVTQSPTHLIKTRGQQVTLRCSPKSGHDTVSWYQQALGQGPQFIFQYYEEEERQRGNFPDRFSGHQFPNYSSELNVNALLLGDSALYLCASSLQGRPEPQHFGDGTRLSIL.